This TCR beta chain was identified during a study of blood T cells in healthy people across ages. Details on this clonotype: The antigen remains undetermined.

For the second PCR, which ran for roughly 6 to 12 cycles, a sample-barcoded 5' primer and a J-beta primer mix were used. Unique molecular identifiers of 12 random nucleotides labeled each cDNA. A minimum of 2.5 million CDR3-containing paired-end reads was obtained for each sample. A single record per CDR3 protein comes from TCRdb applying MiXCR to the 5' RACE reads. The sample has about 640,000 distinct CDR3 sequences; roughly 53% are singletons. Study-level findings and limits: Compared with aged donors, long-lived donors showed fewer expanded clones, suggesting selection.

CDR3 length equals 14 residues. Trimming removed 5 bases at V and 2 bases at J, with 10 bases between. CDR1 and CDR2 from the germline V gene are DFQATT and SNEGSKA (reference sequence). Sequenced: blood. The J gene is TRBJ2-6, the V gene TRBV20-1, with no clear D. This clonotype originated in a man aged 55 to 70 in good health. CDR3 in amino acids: CSAPTPPGANVLTF. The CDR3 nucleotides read TGCAGTGCTCCGACACCGCCTGGGGCCAACGTCCTGACTTTC.